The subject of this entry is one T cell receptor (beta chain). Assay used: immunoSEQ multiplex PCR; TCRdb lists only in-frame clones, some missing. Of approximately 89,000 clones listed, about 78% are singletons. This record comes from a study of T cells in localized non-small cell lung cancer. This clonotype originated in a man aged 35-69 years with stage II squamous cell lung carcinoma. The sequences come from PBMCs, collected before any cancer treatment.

CDR3 amino acids: CASSQDMGRDEQYF. DNA of the CDR3: TGCGCCAGCAGCCAAGATATGGGTCGGGACGAGCAGTACTTC. This sequence joins TRBV4-3 and TRBJ2-7; D gene unclear. The CDR3 sequence is 14 residues long. Trimming shortened V by 0 bases and J by 5 bases, and 11 bases separated the two germline ends. Per the germline V gene, CDR1 is LGHNA and CDR2 is YSLEER.